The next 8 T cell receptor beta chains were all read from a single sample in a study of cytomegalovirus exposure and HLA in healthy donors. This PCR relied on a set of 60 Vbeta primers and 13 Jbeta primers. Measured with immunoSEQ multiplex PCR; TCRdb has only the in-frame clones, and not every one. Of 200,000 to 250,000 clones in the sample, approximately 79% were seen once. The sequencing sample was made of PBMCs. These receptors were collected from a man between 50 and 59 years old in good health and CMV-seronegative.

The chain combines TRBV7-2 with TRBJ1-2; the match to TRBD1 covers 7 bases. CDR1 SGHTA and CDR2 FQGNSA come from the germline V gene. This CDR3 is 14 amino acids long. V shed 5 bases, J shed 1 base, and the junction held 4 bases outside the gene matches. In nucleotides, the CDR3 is TGTGCCAGCAGCCCGGACAGGATTAACTATGGCTACACCTTC. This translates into CASSPDRINYGYTF.

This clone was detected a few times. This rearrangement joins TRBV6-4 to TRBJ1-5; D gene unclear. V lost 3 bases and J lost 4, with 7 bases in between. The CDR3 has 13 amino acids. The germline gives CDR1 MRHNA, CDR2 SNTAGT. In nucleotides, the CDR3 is TGTGCCAGCAGTGAGAGGGAAAATCAGCCCCAGCATTTT. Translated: CASSERENQPQHF.

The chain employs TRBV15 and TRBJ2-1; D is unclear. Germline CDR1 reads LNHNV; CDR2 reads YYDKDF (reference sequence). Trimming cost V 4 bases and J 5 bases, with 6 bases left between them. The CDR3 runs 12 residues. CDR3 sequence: CATSTPDNEQFF. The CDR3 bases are TGTGCCACCAGCACCCCCGACAATGAGCAGTTCTTC.

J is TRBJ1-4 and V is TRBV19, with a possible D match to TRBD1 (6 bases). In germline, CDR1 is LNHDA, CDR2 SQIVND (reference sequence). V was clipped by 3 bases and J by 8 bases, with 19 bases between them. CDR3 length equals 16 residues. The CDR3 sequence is CASSITTGRRSEKLFF. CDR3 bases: TGTGCCAGTAGTATTACAACAGGGAGAAGGTCAGAAAAACTGTTTTTT.

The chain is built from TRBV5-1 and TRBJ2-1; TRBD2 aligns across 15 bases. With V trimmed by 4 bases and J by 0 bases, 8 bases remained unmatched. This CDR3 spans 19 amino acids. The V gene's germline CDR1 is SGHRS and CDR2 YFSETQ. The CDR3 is CASSIGLAGGPSSYNEQFF. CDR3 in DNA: TGCGCCAGCAGCATAGGACTAGCGGGAGGGCCGAGCTCCTACAATGAGCAGTTCTTC.

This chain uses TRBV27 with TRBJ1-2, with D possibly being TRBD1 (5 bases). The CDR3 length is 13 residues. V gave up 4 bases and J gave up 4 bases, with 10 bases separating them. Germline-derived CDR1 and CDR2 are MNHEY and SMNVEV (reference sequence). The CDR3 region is CASSSGGFYGYTF. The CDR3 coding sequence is TGTGCCAGCAGTTCCGGGGGATTCTATGGCTACACCTTC.

CDR3 coding DNA: TGTGCCAGCAGCCGGGGGGGATTAGAGACCCAGTACTTC. It specifies CASSRGGLETQYF. This chain connects TRBV6-5 to TRBJ2-5, with 8 bases identical to TRBD2. The CDR3 length is 13 residues. Germline CDR1 is MNHEY and CDR2 is SVGAGI. The V and J ends lost 6 bases and 4 bases, in that order; junction bases with no gene match: 4.

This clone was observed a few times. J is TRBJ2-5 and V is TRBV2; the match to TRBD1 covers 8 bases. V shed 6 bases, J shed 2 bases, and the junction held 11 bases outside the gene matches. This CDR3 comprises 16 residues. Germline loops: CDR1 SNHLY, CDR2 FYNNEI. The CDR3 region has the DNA TGTGCCAGCAGGGTCCGGGACAGGAAGGGACAAGAGACCCAGTACTTC. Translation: CASRVRDRKGQETQYF.